This section outlines one T cell receptor beta chain sequence together with its context. This sample stems from a study of blood T cell repertoires in COVID-19. Libraries were prepared by immunoSEQ multiplex PCR; TCRdb keeps only in-frame clonotypes and omits some of them. Among 300,000 to 450,000 clones listed, around 89% were seen once. The clonotype was recovered from a woman aged 25 to 39 with COVID-19, enrolled during active disease. The specimen sequenced was peripheral blood.

The DNA of the CDR3 is TGTGCCAGTAGCCGTGGCAGGGGATATGGCTACACCTTC. Its translation: CASSRGRGYGYTF. This rearrangement joins TRBV19 to TRBJ1-2; the D gene is possibly TRBD1 (6 bases). Germline CDR1 LNHDA, CDR2 SQIVND (reference sequence). This CDR3 spans 13 amino acids. V lost 6 bases, J lost 5 bases, and 13 bases lay in between.